The subject of this entry is one T cell receptor (beta chain). Its antigen is as yet unknown. This PCR relied on a set of 60 Vbeta primers and 13 Jbeta primers. Original data processing: The count from a later analysis was roughly 80 million unique TCR beta chains, some 9.9 million of them shared. Profiled with immunoSEQ multiplex PCR; TCRdb holds only in-frame clones, not every one. The V and J calls and clone size come from that table; D and trimming were worked out from the DNA. Altogether 150,000 to 200,000 clones are present, 77% being singletons, with the ten largest covering roughly 7.3%. The data belong to a study of cytomegalovirus exposure and HLA in healthy donors. Points from the study as a whole: TCR beta chain V- and J-gene trimming was linked, in a later analysis, to a missense variant in DCLRE1C. High sensitivity and specificity were reportedly achieved when the classifier diagnosed cytomegalovirus status.

The CDR3 spans 13 residues. The V end was cut by 3 bases, the J end by 7 bases, with 12 bases between. Germline CDR1 reads KGHSH; CDR2 reads LQKENI. The receptor was isolated from a male donor in good health and CMV-seropositive. Source material: PBMCs. The rearrangement joins TRBV18 to TRBJ1-1; D is ambiguous. CDR3 DNA: TGTGCCAGCTCACCGCGAACCACCGGTGAAGCTTTCTTT. Translating gives CASSPRTTGEAFF.